The clone carrying this T cell receptor (beta chain) is medium-sized (0.01 to 0.1%) by share. Antigen: not known. This CDR3 has 12 amino acids. Trimming took off 2 bases at V and 4 bases at J, with 8 bases between the two ends. The V gene's germline CDR1 is DFQATT and CDR2 SNEGSKA (reference sequence). The data belong to a study of circulating CD8 cells and anti-PD-1 response in melanoma. Study-level points and caveats: Published repertoire comparisons used only baseline and M1 samples. Tumor reactivity was tested by peptide assays on expanded sorted subsets. The cohort mixed treatment-naive and previously treated patients. At M1, fewer than 7% of TRB clonotypes appeared in multiple subsets.

Sorting of live CD3+CD8+TCRalphabeta+ cells by PD-1 and/or TIGIT gave four subsets. Using around 15 ng of total RNA, TCR libraries were made with the QIAseq Immune Repertoire TCR panel. Each CDR3 protein is one row after TCRdb ran MiXCR on the reads. The repertoire holds hundreds of distinct CDR3 sequences, with 6.3% as singletons. This clonotype was sampled from a human donor with melanoma. V is TRBV20-1 and J is TRBJ1-1; no clear D gene. Source: CD8+ T cells from PBMCs, taken at baseline or after one month of anti-PD-1 therapy (not recorded which). The CDR3: CSARLGGTEAFF. The DNA of the CDR3 is TGCAGTGCTAGACTGGGCGGCACTGAAGCTTTCTTT.